This T cell receptor beta chain was sequenced during a study of blood T cell repertoires in COVID-19. The J segment lost 1 base and the V segment lost 8 bases, leaving 7 bases of the junction unmatched. There are 16 residues in the CDR3. CDR1 and CDR2 from the germline V gene are WSHSY and SAAADI. Profiled with immunoSEQ multiplex PCR; TCRdb holds only in-frame clones, not every one. The data contain about 47,000 clones, roughly 87% of them singletons. What was sequenced was peripheral blood. This TCR was recovered from a man aged 55 to 70 with active COVID-19. The V call is TRBV10-2, the J call TRBJ2-6, with 8 bases fitting TRBD1. CDR3 bases: TGCGCCAGCCGAGGACAGGGAAATTCTGGGGCCAACGTCCTGACTTTC. This codes for CASRGQGNSGANVLTF.